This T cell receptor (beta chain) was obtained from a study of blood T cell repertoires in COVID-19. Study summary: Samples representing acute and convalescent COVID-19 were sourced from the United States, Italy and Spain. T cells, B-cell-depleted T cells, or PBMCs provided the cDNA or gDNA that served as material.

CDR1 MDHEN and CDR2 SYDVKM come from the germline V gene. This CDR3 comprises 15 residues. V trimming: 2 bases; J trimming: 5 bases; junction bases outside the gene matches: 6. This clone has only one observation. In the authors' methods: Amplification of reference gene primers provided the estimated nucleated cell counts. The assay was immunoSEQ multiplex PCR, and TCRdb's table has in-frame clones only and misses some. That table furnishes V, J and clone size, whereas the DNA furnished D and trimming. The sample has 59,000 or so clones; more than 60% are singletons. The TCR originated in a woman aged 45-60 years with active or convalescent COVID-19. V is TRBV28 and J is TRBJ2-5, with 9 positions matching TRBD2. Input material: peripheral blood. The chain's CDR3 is CASSLGTSLGETQYF. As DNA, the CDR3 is TGTGCCAGCAGTTTAGGGACTAGCCTGGGGGAGACCCAGTACTTC.